This T cell receptor beta chain comes out of a study of T cells in Graves' hyperthyroidism and ophthalmopathy. The sample holds many counts of this clonotype. Its antigen is still unknown. RNA transcripts yielded amplified TCR beta CDR3 regions. The HTBI set primed first-round TCR CDR3 RT-PCR. MiXCR was run by TCRdb on the multiplex PCR reads, yielding one entry per CDR3 protein. The sample lists under 350,000 distinct CDR3 sequences, 20% to 25% seen once, with around 48% in the top ten. Clinical symptoms, serum thyroxine, TRAb, thyroid ultrasound and orbital computed tomography informed diagnoses. The CDR3 is 13 residues long. The junction had 4 bases not matched to a gene; V was cut back by 5 bases and J by 4 bases. Germline V gene data show CDR1 as MNHNS and CDR2 as SASEGT. Study-wide findings and caveats: The blood repertoire included most of the expanded thyroid clonotypes above 0.001.

The genes are TRBV6-1 and TRBJ1-1; 7 bases fit TRBD1. This TCR was sampled from a woman aged 45-65 years with Graves' hyperthyroidism. The sample taken for sequencing was blood. In nucleotides, the CDR3 is TGTGCCAGCAGTCGGGACAGTGGCACTGAAGCTTTCTTT. It yields the protein CASSRDSGTEAFF.